This T cell receptor beta chain was sequenced during a study of CD8 T cells in ankylosing spondylitis. The V end lost 5 bases, the J end lost 10 bases, and 17 bases lay between the germline ends. This CDR3 contains 13 residues. Germline-derived CDR1 and CDR2 are LNHNV and YYDKDF (reference sequence). This clonotype was observed a few times. What it binds is unknown. TCRdb re-analysed the 5' RACE reads in MiXCR, keeping a single row per CDR3 protein. This table has fewer than 250,000 distinct CDR3 sequences, over 9.5% appearing once. General study results and limits: In ankylosing spondylitis blood, a motif of eight highly homologous TCR beta variants appeared characteristic.

Sample: blood, either unsorted or a sorted T cell fraction (not recorded which). The chain employs TRBV15 and TRBJ1-1; D gene unclear. The source is a male donor with ankylosing spondylitis or in good health (not recorded which). CDR3 sequence reads: CATSGWRALGAFF. The CDR3 DNA follows: TGTGCCACCAGCGGATGGAGGGCCCTAGGAGCTTTCTTT.